This T cell receptor beta chain was captured in a study of monozygotic twins with inflammatory bowel disease. After re-calling the 5' RACE reads, TCRdb lists one entry per CDR3 protein, DNA absent. Reported are about 93,000 distinct CDR3 sequences; the ten largest clones contain 6% to 9.5%. This CDR3 contains 15 residues. Germline CDR1 SGHTA, CDR2 FQGNSA. The receptor was isolated from a human donor with ulcerative colitis or Crohn's disease, or a healthy co-twin of an affected twin (not recorded which). Sequences were obtained from blood. The chain carries TRBV7-2 and TRBJ1-1. The CDR3 loop is CASSLFLRKNTEAFF.